Listed below are T cell receptor beta chains from one sample, sequenced in a study of control samples from healthy donors and cancer patients. Sequencing used immunoSEQ multiplex PCR; TCRdb keeps in-frame clones, though not all of them. The table lists 100,000 to 150,000 clones, around 92% of them singletons. The source material was PBMCs. The receptor source for this set is an elderly man with head and neck cancer. CDR3s include the opening cysteine and the closing phenylalanine or tryptophan.

CDR3aa	len	v_gene
CASSTDRALGEQYF	14	TRBV7-2
CASSSRNGRELFF	13	TRBV5-5
CASSFSLGGGNTIYF	15	TRBV6-5
CSVGGDRLRGYTF	13	TRBV29-1
CASSIGRGDGYTF	13	TRBV19
CASGVGGLAGLNEQFF	16	TRBV12-5
CASGLAGSLPNEQFF	15	TRBV12-5
CASSLRDRTYEQYF	14	TRBV5-6
CAWSAGRSADTQYF	14	TRBV30
CASGTSSGGTSLEKLFF	17	TRBV6-4
CASSLAGRAFF	11	TRBV12-3/TRBV12-4
CASSLVSGAGTEAFF	15	TRBV7-8
CASLARVLTDTQYF	14	TRBV2
CASSQDLAGGNGGYTF	16	TRBV3-1/TRBV3-2
CASSEGGPYFIQYF	14	TRBV10-1
CARGGPGRVGNEQFF	15	TRBV2
CASSLDSNTEAFF	13	TRBV7-9
CATSAAGLNNEQFF	14	TRBV24-1
CASSQGFYGYTQYF	14	TRBV3-1/TRBV3-2
CASRPQGVGNTIYF	14	TRBV2
CASSRGQLNTEAFF	14	TRBV6-2/TRBV6-3
CASSIRQGDDTF	12	TRBV2
CSVEGGLAFPQINEQFF	17	TRBV29-1
CASSGAGFTEQFF	13	TRBV5-1
CASSLMNGGSGDTQYF	16	TRBV5-1
CASSQGAGGAYGYTF	15	TRBV3-1/TRBV3-2
CAIKGAANEKLFF	13	TRBV6-6
CATSRGRGRDYEQYF	15	TRBV15
CASSLGPTNEKLFF	14	TRBV5-1
CASSYHQGNTGELFF	15	TRBV6-2/TRBV6-3
CASTTGTKGFDRTDTQYF	18	TRBV5-1
CASSLDVLRNYGYTF	15	TRBV7-9
CASRRTSGRGALSTDTQYF	19	TRBV10-2
CASSLTFQAEAFF	13	TRBV9
CASSGGRAPARNEQFF	16	TRBV5-1
CASSLTGGQGEGYTF	15	TRBV6-5